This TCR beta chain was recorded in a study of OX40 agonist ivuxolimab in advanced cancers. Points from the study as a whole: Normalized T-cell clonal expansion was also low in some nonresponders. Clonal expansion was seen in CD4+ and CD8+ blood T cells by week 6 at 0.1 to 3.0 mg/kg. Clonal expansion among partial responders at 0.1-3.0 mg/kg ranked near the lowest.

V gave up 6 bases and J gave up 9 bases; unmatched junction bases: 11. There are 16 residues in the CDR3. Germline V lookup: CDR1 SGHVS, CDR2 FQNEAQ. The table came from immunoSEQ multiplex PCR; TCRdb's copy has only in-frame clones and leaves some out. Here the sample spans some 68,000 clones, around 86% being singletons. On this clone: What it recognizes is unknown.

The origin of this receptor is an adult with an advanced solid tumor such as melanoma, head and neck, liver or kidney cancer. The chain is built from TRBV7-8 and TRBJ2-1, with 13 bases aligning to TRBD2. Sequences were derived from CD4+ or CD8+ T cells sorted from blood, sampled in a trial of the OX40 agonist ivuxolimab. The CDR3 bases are TGTGCCAGCAGTCCCTCCACCGGGACTAGCGGGATTGAGCAGTTCTTC. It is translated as CASSPSTGTSGIEQFF.